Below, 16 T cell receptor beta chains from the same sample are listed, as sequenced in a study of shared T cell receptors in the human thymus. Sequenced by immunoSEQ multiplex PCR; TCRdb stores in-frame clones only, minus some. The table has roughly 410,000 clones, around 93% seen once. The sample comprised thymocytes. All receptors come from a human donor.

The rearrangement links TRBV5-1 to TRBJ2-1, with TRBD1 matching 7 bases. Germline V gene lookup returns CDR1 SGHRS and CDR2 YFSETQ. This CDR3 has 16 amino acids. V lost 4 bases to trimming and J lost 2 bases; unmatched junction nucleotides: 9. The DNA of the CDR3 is TGCGCCAGCAGCCCAGGGGGTGAGGGACCCTACAATGAGCAGTTCTTC. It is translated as CASSPGGEGPYNEQFF.

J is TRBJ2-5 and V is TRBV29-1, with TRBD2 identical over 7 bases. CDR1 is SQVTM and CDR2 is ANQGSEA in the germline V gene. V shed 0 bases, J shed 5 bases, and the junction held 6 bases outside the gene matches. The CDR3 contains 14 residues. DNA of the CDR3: TGCAGCGTTGAAGATAGGGAGGGAGGGGAGACCCAGTACTTC. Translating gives CSVEDREGGETQYF.

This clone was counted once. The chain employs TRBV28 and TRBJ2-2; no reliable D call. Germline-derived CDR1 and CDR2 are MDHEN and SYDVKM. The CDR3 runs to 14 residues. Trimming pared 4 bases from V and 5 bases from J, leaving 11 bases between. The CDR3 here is CASSWDIDTGELFF. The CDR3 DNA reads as TGTGCCAGCAGTTGGGATATCGATACCGGGGAGCTGTTTTTT.

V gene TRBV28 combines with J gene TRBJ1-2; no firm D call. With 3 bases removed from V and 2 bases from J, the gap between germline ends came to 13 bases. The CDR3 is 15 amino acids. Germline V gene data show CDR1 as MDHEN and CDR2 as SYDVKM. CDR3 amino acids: CASSFGGSGNYGYTF. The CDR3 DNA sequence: TGTGCCAGCAGTTTCGGTGGGTCCGGCAACTATGGCTACACCTTC.

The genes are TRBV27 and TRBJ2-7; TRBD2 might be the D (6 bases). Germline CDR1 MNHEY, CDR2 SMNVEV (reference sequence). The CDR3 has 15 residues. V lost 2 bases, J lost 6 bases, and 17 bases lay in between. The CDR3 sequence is CASSLVWGEGGEQYF. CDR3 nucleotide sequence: TGTGCCAGCAGTTTAGTATGGGGGGAAGGTGGCGAGCAGTACTTC.

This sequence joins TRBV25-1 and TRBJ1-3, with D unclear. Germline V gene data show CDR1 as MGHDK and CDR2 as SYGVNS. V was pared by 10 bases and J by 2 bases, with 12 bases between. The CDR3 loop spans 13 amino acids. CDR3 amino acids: CATGGPTGNTIYF. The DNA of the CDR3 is TGTGCCACCGGAGGGCCCACTGGAAACACCATATATTTT.

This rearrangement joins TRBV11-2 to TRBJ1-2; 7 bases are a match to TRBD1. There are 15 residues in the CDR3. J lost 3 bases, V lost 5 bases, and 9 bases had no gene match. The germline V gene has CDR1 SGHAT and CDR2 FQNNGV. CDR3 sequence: CASSGDSGNHYGYTF. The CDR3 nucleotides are TGTGCCAGCAGCGGGGACAGTGGAAATCACTATGGCTACACCTTC.

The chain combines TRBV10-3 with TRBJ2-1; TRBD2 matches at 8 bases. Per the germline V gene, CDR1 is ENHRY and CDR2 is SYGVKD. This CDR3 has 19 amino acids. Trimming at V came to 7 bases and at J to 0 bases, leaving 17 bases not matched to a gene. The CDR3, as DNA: TGTGCCATCAACAACCGACTAGCGCGAGGATTGAGCTCCTACAATGAGCAGTTCTTC. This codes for CAINNRLARGLSSYNEQFF.

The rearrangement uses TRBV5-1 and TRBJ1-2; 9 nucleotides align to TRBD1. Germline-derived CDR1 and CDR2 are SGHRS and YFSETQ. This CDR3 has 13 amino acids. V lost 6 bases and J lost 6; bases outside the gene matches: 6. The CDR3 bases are TGCGCCAGCAAAGGGGACAGGGCGAATGGCTACACCTTC. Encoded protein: CASKGDRANGYTF.

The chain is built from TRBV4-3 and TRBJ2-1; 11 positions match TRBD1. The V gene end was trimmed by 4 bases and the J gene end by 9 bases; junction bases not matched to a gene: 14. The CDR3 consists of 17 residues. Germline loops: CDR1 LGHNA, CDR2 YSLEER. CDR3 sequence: CASSRKVRDRGSGEQFF. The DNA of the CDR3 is TGCGCCAGCAGCCGGAAGGTCCGGGACAGGGGGTCCGGTGAGCAGTTCTTC.

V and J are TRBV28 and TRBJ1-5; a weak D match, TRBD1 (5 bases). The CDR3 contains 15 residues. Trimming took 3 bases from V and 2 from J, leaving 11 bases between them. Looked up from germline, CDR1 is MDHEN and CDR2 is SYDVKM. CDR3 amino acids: CASSFAGGGNQPQHF. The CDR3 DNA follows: TGTGCCAGCAGTTTTGCCGGGGGGGGCAATCAGCCCCAGCATTTT.

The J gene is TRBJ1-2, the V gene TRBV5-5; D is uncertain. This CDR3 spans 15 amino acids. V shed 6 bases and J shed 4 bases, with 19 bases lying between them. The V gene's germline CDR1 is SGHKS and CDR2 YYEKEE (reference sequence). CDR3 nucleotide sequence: TGTGCCAGCATGCTGGATGACCCTCCCTCCTATGGCTACACCTTC. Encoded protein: CASMLDDPPSYGYTF.

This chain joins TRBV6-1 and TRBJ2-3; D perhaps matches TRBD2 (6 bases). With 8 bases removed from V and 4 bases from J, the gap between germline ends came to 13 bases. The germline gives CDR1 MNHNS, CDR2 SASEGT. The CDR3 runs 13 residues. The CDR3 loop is CASRDFQADTQYF. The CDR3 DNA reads TGTGCCAGCCGGGACTTCCAGGCAGATACGCAGTATTTT.

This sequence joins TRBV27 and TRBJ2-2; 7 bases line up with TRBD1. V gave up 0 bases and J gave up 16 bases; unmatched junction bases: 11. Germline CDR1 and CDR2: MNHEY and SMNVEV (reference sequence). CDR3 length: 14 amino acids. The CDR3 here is CASSLSPYRGQRFF. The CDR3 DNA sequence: TGTGCCAGCAGTTTATCCCCATATAGGGGACAGCGGTTTTTT.

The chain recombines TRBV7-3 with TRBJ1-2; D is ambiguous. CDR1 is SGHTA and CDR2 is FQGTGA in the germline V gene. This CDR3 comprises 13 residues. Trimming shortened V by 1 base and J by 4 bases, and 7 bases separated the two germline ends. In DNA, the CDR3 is TGTGCCAGCAGCTTAAGCCCAGGCTATGGCTACACCTTC. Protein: CASSLSPGYGYTF.

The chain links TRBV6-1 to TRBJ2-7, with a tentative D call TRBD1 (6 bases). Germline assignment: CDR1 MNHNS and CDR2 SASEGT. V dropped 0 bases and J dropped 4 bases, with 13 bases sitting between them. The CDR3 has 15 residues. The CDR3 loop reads CASSEASGTYYEQYF. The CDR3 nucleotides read TGTGCCAGCAGTGAAGCGTCGGGGACATATTACGAGCAGTACTTC.